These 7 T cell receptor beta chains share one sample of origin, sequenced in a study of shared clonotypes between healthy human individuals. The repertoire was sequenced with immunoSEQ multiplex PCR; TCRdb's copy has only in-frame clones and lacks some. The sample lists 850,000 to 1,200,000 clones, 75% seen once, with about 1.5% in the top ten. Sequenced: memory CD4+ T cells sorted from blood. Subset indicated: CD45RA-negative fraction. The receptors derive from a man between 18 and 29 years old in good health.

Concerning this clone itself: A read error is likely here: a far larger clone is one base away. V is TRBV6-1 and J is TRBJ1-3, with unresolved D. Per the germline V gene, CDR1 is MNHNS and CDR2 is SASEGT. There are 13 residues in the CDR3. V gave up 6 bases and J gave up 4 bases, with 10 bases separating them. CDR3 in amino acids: CASSPTGGNTIYF. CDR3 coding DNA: TGTGCCAGCAGCCCGACGGGCGGAAACACCATATATTTT.

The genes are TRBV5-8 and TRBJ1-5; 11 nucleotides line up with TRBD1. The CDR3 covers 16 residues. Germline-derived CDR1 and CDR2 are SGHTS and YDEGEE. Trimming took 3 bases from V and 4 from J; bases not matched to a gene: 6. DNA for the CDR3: TGTGCCAGCAGCTCCGGGACAGGGGGAAGAAATCAGCCCCAGCATTTT. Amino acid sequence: CASSSGTGGRNQPQHF.

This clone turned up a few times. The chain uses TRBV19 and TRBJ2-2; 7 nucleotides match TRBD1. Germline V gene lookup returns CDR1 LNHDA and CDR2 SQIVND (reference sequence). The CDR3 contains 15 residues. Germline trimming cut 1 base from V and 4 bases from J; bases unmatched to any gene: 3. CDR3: CASSIGGGGTGELFF. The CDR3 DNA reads TGTGCCAGTAGTATAGGAGGGGGCGGCACCGGGGAGCTGTTTTTT.

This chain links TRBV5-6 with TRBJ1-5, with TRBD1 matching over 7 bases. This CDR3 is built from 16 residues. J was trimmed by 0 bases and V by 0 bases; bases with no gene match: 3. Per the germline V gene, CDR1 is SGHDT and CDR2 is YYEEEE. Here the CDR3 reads CASSLETGHSNQPQHF. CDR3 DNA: TGTGCCAGCAGCTTGGAGACAGGGCATAGCAATCAGCCCCAGCATTTT.

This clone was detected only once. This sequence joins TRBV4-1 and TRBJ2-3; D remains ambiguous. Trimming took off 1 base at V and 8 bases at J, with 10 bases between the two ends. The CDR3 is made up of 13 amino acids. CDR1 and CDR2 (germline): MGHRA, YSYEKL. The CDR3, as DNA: TGCGCCAGCAGCCAAGTGGTCGGCGGTACGCAGTATTTT. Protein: CASSQVVGGTQYF.

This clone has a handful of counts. The CDR3 reads CASSSDRGGYGYTF. The CDR3 coding sequence is TGTGCCAGCAGCTCGGACAGGGGAGGGTATGGCTACACCTTC. The chain carries TRBV4-2 and TRBJ1-2, with TRBD1 matching 9 bases. J gave up 5 bases and V 5 bases, and 6 bases lay outside the gene matches. The V gene's germline CDR1 is LGHNA and CDR2 YNFKEQ. The length of the CDR3 is 14 residues.

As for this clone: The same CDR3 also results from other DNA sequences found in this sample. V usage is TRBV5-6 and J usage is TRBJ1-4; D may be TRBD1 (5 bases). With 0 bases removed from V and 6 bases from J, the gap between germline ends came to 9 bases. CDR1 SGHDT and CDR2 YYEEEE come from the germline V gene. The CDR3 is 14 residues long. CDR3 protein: CASSLGGRYEKLFF. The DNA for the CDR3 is TGTGCCAGCAGCTTGGGGGGGAGATATGAAAAACTGTTTTTT.